This TCR beta chain is drawn from a study of cytomegalovirus exposure and HLA in healthy donors. The PCR contained 60 Vbeta and 13 Jbeta primers. Generated by immunoSEQ multiplex PCR, the TCRdb table keeps only in-frame clones and is missing some. The table records 13,000 to 15,000 clones, roughly 63% of them present only once. Germline lookup yields CDR1 DFQATT and CDR2 SNEGSKA (reference sequence). The germline V and J ends were trimmed by 8 bases and 2 bases, with 9 bases remaining between them. The CDR3 extends over 11 amino acids. This clone was detected once. This receptor was identified in a woman aged 45 to 65 in good health and CMV-seropositive. Material for sequencing was PBMCs. The chain links TRBV20-1 to TRBJ1-1; tentative D call: TRBD1 (5 bases). The CDR3 loop reads CSPTANTEAFF. Written as DNA, the CDR3 is TGCAGTCCGACAGCTAACACTGAAGCTTTCTTT.